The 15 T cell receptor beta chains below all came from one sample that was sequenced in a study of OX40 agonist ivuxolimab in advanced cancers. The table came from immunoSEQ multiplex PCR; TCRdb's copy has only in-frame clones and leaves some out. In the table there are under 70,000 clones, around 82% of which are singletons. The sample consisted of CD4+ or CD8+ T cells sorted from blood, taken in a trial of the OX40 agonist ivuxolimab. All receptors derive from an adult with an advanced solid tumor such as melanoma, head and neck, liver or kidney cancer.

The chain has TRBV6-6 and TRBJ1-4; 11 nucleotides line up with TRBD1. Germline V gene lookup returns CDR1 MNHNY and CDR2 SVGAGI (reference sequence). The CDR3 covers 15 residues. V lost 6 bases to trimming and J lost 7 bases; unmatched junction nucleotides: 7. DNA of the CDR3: TGTGCCAGCAGCCCTCCGGGACAGGGGGTTGAAAAACTGTTTTTT. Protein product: CASSPPGQGVEKLFF.

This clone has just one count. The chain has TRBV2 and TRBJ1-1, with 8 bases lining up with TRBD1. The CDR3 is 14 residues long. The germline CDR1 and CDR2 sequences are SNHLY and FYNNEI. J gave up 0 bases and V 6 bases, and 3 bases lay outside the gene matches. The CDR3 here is CASRDRAVNTEAFF. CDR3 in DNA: TGTGCCAGCAGGGACAGGGCGGTGAACACTGAAGCTTTCTTT.

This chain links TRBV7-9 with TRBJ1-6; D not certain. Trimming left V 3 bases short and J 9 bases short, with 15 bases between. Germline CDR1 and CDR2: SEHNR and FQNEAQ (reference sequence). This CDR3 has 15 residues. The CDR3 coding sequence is TGTGCCAGCAGCTTTGGGCGTCCGGACGTTTCACCCCTCCACTTT. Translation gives CASSFGRPDVSPLHF.

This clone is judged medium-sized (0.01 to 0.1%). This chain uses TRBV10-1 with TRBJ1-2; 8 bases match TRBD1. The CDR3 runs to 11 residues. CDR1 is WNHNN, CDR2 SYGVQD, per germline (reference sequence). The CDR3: CPMTGVSGYTF. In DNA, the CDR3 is TGCCCCATGACAGGGGTCAGTGGCTACACCTTC.

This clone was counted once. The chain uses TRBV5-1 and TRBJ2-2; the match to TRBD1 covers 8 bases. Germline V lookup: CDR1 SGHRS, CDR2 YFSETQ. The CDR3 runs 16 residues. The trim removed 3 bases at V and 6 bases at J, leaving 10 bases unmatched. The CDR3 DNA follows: TGCGCCAGCAGCTACGACCAGGGGGCTCGATCCGGGGAGCTGTTTTTT. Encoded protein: CASSYDQGARSGELFF.

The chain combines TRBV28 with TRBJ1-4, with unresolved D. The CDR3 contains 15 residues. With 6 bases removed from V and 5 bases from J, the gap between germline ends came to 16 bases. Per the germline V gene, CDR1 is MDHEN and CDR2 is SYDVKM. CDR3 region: CASSPSLAQNEKLFF. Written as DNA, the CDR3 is TGTGCCAGCAGCCCTTCGTTGGCCCAAAATGAAAAACTGTTTTTT.

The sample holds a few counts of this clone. The CDR3 loop reads CASRYKSTRNYGYTF. In nucleotides, the CDR3 is TGTGCCAGCAGATATAAATCCACCCGAAACTATGGCTACACCTTC. This sequence joins TRBV28 and TRBJ1-2; D is uncertain. The CDR3 length is 15 residues. Germline CDR1 is MDHEN and CDR2 is SYDVKM. V was trimmed by 6 bases and J by 2 bases, leaving 16 bases between them.

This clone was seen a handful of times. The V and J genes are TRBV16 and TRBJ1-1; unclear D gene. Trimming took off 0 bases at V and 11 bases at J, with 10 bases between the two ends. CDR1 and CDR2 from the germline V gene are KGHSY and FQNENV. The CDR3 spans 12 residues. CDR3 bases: TGTGCCAGCAGCCAATCGTCCTCCGGGGCTTTCTTT. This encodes CASSQSSSGAFF. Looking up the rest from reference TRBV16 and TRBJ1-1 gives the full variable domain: GEEVAQTPKHLVRGEGQKAKLYCAPIKGHSYVFWYQQVLKNEFKFLISFQNENVFDETGMPKERFSAKCLPNSPCSLEIQATKLEDSAVYFCASSQSSSGAFFGQGTRLTVV.

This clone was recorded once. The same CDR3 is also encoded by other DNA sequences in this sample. The CDR3 loop is CASSLGTTEAFF. CDR3 coding DNA: TGTGCCAGCAGCTTAGGGACCACTGAAGCTTTCTTT. The V call is TRBV11-2, the J call TRBJ1-1; no clear D. The germline V gene has CDR1 SGHAT and CDR2 FQNNGV. V shed 1 base and J shed 4 bases, with 4 bases lying between them. CDR3 length: 12 residues.

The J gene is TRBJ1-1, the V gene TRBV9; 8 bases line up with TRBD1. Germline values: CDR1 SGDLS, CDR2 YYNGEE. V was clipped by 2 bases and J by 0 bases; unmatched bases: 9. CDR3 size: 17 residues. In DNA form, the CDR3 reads TGTGCCAGCAGCGTCCTGCCAGGGGGCCGTATGAACACTGAAGCTTTCTTT. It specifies CASSVLPGGRMNTEAFF.

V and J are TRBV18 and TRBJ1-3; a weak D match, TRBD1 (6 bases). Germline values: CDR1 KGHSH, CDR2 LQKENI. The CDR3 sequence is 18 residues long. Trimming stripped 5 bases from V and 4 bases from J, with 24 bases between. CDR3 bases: TGTGCCAGCTCATATTACAAACAGGGACTGACCTACGGAAACACCATATATTTT. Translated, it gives CASSYYKQGLTYGNTIYF. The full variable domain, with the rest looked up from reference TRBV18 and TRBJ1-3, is NAGVMQNPRHLVRRRGQEARLRCSPMKGHSHVYWYRQLPEEGLKFMVYLQKENIIDESGMPKERFSAEFPKEGPSILRIQQVVRGDSAAYFCASSYYKQGLTYGNTIYFGEGSWLTVV.

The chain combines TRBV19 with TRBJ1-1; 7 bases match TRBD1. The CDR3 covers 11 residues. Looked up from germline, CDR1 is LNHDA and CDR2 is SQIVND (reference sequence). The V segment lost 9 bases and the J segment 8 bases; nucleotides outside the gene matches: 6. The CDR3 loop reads CASLRGQEAFF. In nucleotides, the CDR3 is TGTGCCAGCTTAAGGGGACAGGAAGCTTTCTTT.

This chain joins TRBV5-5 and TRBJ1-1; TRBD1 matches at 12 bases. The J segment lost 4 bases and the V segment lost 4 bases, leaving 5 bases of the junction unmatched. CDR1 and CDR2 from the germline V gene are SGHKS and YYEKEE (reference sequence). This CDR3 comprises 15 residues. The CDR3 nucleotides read TGTGCCAGCAGCAACCGGGACAGGGGGCTCACTGAAGCTTTCTTT. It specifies CASSNRDRGLTEAFF.

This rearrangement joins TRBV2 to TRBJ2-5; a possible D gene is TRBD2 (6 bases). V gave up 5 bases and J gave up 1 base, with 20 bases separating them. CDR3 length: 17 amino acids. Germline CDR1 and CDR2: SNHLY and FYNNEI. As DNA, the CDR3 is TGTGCCAGCAGTCTTGGGTTTGCCGGAGGGCTCCAAGAGACCCAGTACTTC. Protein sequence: CASSLGFAGGLQETQYF.

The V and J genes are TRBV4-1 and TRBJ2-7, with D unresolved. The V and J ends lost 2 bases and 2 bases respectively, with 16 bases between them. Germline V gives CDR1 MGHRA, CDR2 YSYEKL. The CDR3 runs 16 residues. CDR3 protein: CASSQTTTGPPYEQYF. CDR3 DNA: TGCGCCAGCAGCCAAACCACTACCGGGCCCCCCTACGAGCAGTACTTC.